This entry lists 13 T cell receptor beta chains sequenced from one sample in a study of blood T cell repertoires in COVID-19. Using immunoSEQ multiplex PCR, the repertoire was profiled, and TCRdb retains in-frame clones only, with some absent. The repertoire holds roughly 79,000 clones, roughly four fifths seen once, with roughly 7.3% in the top ten. Sequencing was performed on peripheral blood. These receptors all come from a human donor in a cohort sampled during active COVID-19.

The rearrangement joins TRBV7-2 to TRBJ2-2, with 8 bases matching TRBD1. The CDR3 extends over 16 amino acids. CDR1 and CDR2 (germline): SGHTA, FQGNSA. With V trimmed by 8 bases and J by 0 bases, 8 bases remained unmatched. DNA for the CDR3: TGTGCCAGCGACCGGGGGACAGGTTCGAACACCGGGGAGCTGTTTTTT. It specifies CASDRGTGSNTGELFF.

This clone has a handful of counts. The CDR3 sequence: CASSIVQNTEAFF. The CDR3 coding sequence is TGTGCCAGTAGTATAGTACAGAACACTGAAGCTTTCTTT. The chain employs TRBV19 and TRBJ1-1, with unresolved D. The CDR3 spans 13 residues. V was pared by 1 base and J by 1 base, with 4 bases between. CDR1 is LNHDA, CDR2 SQIVND, per germline (reference sequence).

This chain joins TRBV6-2 or TRBV6-3 and TRBJ2-5; 7 positions match TRBD2. The trim removed 4 bases at V and 4 bases at J, leaving 9 bases unmatched. CDR3 length: 15 amino acids. Germline lookup yields CDR1 MNHEY and CDR2 SVGEGT. This chain's CDR3 is CASSFSRGEGETQYF. In DNA, the CDR3 is TGTGCCAGCAGTTTCTCCCGGGGGGAGGGAGAGACCCAGTACTTC.

The chain recombines TRBV5-4 with TRBJ2-3; 8 bases map to TRBD2. The V gene end was trimmed by 4 bases and the J gene end by 3 bases; junction bases not matched to a gene: 4. This CDR3 spans 14 amino acids. Germline loops: CDR1 SGHNT, CDR2 YYREEE (reference sequence). CDR3: CASSPGGFTDTQYF. DNA of the CDR3: TGTGCCAGCAGCCCGGGGGGGTTTACAGATACGCAGTATTTT. Full variable domain (remainder filled in from reference TRBV5-4 and TRBJ2-3): ETGVTQSPTHLIKTRGQQVTLRCSSQSGHNTVSWYQQALGQGPQFIFQYYREEENGRGNFPPRFSGLQFPNYSSELNVNALELDDSALYLCASSPGGFTDTQYFGPGTRLTVL.

The chain has TRBV6-5 and TRBJ2-5, with a possible D match to TRBD2 (6 bases). Trimming stripped 7 bases from V and 3 bases from J, with 12 bases between. This CDR3 comprises 13 residues. CDR1 is MNHEY, CDR2 SVGAGI, per germline. The CDR3 DNA follows: TGTGCCAGCACTGGAGGGTCGAAAGAGACCCAGTACTTC. Protein sequence: CASTGGSKETQYF.

This clone was seen once. The V and J genes are TRBV11-1 and TRBJ2-7; 10 nucleotides line up with TRBD1. Germline V gives CDR1 SGHAT, CDR2 FQDESV (reference sequence). The CDR3 is 14 amino acids. J gave up 3 bases and V 5 bases, and 4 bases lay outside the gene matches. CDR3 sequence: CASSRDRGSYEQYF. The CDR3, as DNA: TGTGCCAGCAGCCGGGACAGGGGTAGCTACGAGCAGTACTTC.

The chain carries TRBV28 and TRBJ1-6; 8 bases line up with TRBD1. Germline CDR1 reads MDHEN; CDR2 reads SYDVKM. Trimming at V came to 4 bases and at J to 10 bases, leaving 6 bases not matched to a gene. The CDR3 extends over 14 amino acids. CDR3 sequence (DNA): TGTGCCAGCAGTTGGACAGGGATGGGATCACCCCTCCACTTT. Its protein product is CASSWTGMGSPLHF.

The V call is TRBV6-6, the J call TRBJ2-7; TRBD1 or TRBD2 may be the D gene (5 bases each). Germline V gene data show CDR1 as MNHNY and CDR2 as SVGAGI (reference sequence). V lost 6 bases, J lost 2 bases, and 14 bases lay in between. This CDR3 contains 14 residues. The CDR3 bases are TGTGCCAGCAGGTACGGGGCTGCCACCTACGAGCAGTACTTC. Its translation: CASRYGAATYEQYF.

V and J are TRBV6-4 and TRBJ2-7, with 7 bases aligning to TRBD1. Germline CDR1 is MRHNA and CDR2 is SNTAGT. With V trimmed by 7 bases and J by 4 bases, 16 bases remained unmatched. CDR3 size: 16 residues. CDR3 amino acids: CASIPAGKGARYEQYF. The CDR3 DNA reads as TGTGCCAGCATCCCGGCCGGTAAGGGGGCTAGATACGAGCAGTACTTC.

The chain couples TRBV5-1 to TRBJ1-1; D gene unclear. V was cut by 2 bases and J by 1 base, with 9 bases left in between. Germline V gene data show CDR1 as SGHRS and CDR2 as YFSETQ. This CDR3 has 14 residues. CDR3 loop: CASSLRPGNTEAFF. CDR3 nucleotides: TGCGCCAGCAGCTTAAGGCCAGGGAACACTGAAGCTTTCTTT.

The chain is built from TRBV6-5 and TRBJ1-6, with D perhaps TRBD1 (6 bases). Looked up from germline, CDR1 is MNHEY and CDR2 is SVGAGI. The CDR3 has 13 residues. The V gene lost 6 bases and the J gene lost 8 bases, with 11 bases spanning the gap. DNA of the CDR3: TGTGCCAGCAGGACAGGAGGACATTCACCCCTCCACTTT. Amino acids: CASRTGGHSPLHF.

This clone came up a few times. V is TRBV5-1 and J is TRBJ2-7, with 12 bases that match TRBD2. CDR3 length: 16 amino acids. Germline CDR1 SGHRS, CDR2 YFSETQ. Trimming at V came to 6 bases and at J to 7 bases, leaving 14 bases not matched to a gene. CDR3 protein: CASTLSSGGGGGEQYF. CDR3 coding DNA: TGCGCCAGCACCCTGTCTAGCGGGGGGGGCGGCGGAGAGCAGTACTTC.

CDR3 sequence reads: CACSPGQVNSPLHF. DNA for the CDR3: TGTGCCTGCTCACCGGGACAGGTTAATTCACCCCTCCACTTT. The chain carries TRBV6-5 and TRBJ1-6, with TRBD1 matching over 8 bases. Trimming took 11 bases from V and 6 from J; bases not matched to a gene: 9. The CDR3 covers 14 residues. CDR1 MNHEY and CDR2 SVGAGI come from the germline V gene.